This T cell receptor beta chain originates from a study of CD8+CD57+ T cells in acquired aplastic anemia. Looked up from germline, CDR1 is DFQATT and CDR2 is SNEGSKA (reference sequence). Trimming cost V 3 bases and J 7 bases; bases outside gene matches: 5. There are 14 residues in the CDR3. Before being chosen for sequencing, patients had shown CD8+CD57+ cell expansion by flow cytometry. Investigators profiled TCR beta VDJ and CDR3 from genomic DNA template. Each CDR3 protein is one row after TCRdb ran MiXCR on the reads. The sample lists over 150,000 distinct CDR3 sequences; 40% to 65% were seen once.

Sequencing was performed on sorted CD4+, CD8+, or CD8+CD57+ T cells (not recorded which) from PBMCs. The receptor was isolated from a human donor with aplastic anemia. This rearrangement joins TRBV20-1 to TRBJ1-6; 8 bases match TRBD1. The CDR3 loop reads CSASGGTGNSPLHF. The CDR3 nucleotides are TGCAGTGCTAGTGGCGGGACAGGCAATTCACCCCTCCACTTT.